Listed below are T cell receptor beta chains from one sample, sequenced in a study of blood T cells in healthy people across ages. MiXCR, applied by TCRdb to the 5' RACE reads, yields one record per CDR3 protein. The table lists 1,500,000 or so distinct CDR3 sequences, roughly 60% of them singletons. Sequencing was done on a sample of blood. The receptor set was obtained from a man between 18 and 35 years old in good health. Each CDR3 is given with its conserved first and last residue. The D gene is left open where the match is weak.

V gene	D gene	J gene	CDR3 protein
TRBV6-6	-	TRBJ2-7	CASSYCSHCSYEQYF
TRBV20-1	TRBD1	TRBJ2-5	CSARDPGQGTNEQYF
TRBV30	-	TRBJ1-3	CAWDMAYSGNTIYF
TRBV20-1	-	TRBJ1-2	CSAGLPGIGTRDGYTF
TRBV7-6	TRBD2	TRBJ2-1	CATSPVAGRYNEQFF
TRBV7-2	TRBD1	TRBJ2-1	CASSQSQTGGRYNEQFF
TRBV29-1	-	TRBJ2-5	CSVIGQSETQYF
TRBV20-1	-	TRBJ2-7	CSASPMDYEQYF
TRBV6-2/TRBV6-3	-	TRBJ2-7	CASSYPRRRVYEQYF
TRBV12-3/TRBV12-4	-	TRBJ2-5	CASSPRQEETQYF
TRBV21-1	-	-	CASSKDRGRDARRETQYF
TRBV6-6	-	TRBJ2-3	CASRWALDTQYF
TRBV7-8	TRBD1	TRBJ2-6	CASSLKTGASSGANVLTF
TRBV27	TRBD2	TRBJ2-7	CASGRLAGGRSYEQYF
TRBV20-1	-	TRBJ1-1	CSAQYRGPEAFF
TRBV6-5	TRBD1	TRBJ1-4	CASSWTGTNEKLFF
TRBV11-2	TRBD2	TRBJ2-1	CASRDEASGGIVLQFF
TRBV19	-	TRBJ2-1	CASSIRQGGQFF
TRBV12-3/TRBV12-4	-	TRBJ1-1	CASRYGPHTEAFF
TRBV18	-	TRBJ1-6	CASSATGYEHGPLHF
TRBV20-1	TRBD2	TRBJ2-1	CSANGLAGGPVEQFF
TRBV7-8	TRBD2	TRBJ2-1	CASSLRVFGTSGNNEQFF